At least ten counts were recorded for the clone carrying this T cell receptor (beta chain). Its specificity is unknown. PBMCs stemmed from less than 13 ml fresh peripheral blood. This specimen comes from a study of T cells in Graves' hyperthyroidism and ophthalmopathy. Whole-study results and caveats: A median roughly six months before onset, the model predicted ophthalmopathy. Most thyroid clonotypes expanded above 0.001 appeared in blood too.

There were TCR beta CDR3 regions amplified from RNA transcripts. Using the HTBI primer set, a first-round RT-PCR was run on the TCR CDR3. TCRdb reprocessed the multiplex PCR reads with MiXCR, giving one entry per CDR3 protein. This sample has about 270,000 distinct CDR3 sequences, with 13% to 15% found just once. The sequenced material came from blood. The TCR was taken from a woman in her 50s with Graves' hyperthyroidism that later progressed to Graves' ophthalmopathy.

CDR3 nucleotides: TGTGCCAGCACGACCGTCGGGGGAAAGGGGGGCTACACCTTC. This codes for CASTTVGGKGGYTF. The chain is built from TRBV28 and TRBJ1-2, with TRBD1 as a possible D gene (5 bases). Germline V gene data show CDR1 as MDHEN and CDR2 as SYDVKM. The CDR3 loop spans 14 amino acids. V gave up 7 bases and J gave up 8 bases, with 20 bases separating them.